Listed here is a single T cell receptor beta chain. Assay: immunoSEQ multiplex PCR; the TCRdb copy retains only in-frame clones and omits some. The sample has roughly 120,000 clones, 70% to 90% seen once. This record belongs to a study of T cell responses to AZD1222 COVID-19 vaccine. Germline CDR1 is MNHEY and CDR2 is SMNVEV (reference sequence). V was pared by 4 bases and J by 16 bases, with 16 bases between. The CDR3 sequence is 12 residues long. The origin of this receptor is an adult who received the AZD1222 COVID-19 vaccine. This sequence joins TRBV27 and TRBJ1-4; perhaps TRBD1 as D (6 bases). The material sequenced was peripheral blood, taken 28 days after the second AZD1222 dose. In nucleotides, the CDR3 is TGTGCCAGCAGTTCCCGGGGACAATCTACGTTTTTT. Protein product: CASSSRGQSTFF.